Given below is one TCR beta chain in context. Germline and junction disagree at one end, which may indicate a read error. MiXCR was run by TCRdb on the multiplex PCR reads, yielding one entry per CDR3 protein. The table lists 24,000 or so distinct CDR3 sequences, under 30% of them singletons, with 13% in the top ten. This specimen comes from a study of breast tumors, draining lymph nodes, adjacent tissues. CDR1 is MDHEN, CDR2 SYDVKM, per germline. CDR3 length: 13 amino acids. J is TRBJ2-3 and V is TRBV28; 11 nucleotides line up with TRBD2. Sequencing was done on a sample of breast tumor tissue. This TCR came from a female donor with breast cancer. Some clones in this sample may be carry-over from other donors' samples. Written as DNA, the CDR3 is TGTGCCGGCAGCCTAGCGGGAGGAGATACGCAGTATTTT. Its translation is CAGSLAGGDTQYF.